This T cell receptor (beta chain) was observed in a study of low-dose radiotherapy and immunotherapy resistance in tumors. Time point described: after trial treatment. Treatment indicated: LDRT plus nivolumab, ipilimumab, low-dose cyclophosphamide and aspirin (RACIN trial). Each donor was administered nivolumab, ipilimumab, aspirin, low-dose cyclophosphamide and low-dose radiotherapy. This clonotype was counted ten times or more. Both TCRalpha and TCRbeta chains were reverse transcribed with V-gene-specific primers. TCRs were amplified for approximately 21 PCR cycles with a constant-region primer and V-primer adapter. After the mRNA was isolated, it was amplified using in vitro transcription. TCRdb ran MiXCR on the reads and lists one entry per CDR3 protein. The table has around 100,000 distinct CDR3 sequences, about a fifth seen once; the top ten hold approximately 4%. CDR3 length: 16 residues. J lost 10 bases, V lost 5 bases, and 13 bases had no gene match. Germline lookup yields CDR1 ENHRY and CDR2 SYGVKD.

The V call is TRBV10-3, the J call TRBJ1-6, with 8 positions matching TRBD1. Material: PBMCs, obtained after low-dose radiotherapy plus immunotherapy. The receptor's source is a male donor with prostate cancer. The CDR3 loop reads CAISTKSGTGDSPLHF. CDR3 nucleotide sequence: TGTGCCATCAGTACCAAGTCAGGGACAGGAGACTCACCCCTCCACTTT.